One and the same sample provided the 31 T cell receptor beta chains below, sequenced in a study of control samples from healthy donors and cancer patients. Sequenced by immunoSEQ multiplex PCR; TCRdb stores in-frame clones only, minus some. The profile covers about 76,000 clones, with approximately 91% appearing a single time and around a tenth taken by the ten largest. Sequencing was carried out using PBMCs. Receptors originate from a woman aged 45-65 years with colorectal cancer.

The rearrangement uses TRBV14 and TRBJ2-1, with no clear D. Trimming shortened V by 2 bases and J by 7 bases, and 6 bases separated the two germline ends. CDR3 length: 12 residues. Germline CDR1 SGHDN, CDR2 FVKESK. CDR3 protein: CASSQWGNEQFF. The CDR3 bases are TGTGCCAGCAGCCAATGGGGAAATGAGCAGTTCTTC. The full variable domain, rest sourced from reference TRBV14 and TRBJ2-1, is EAGVTQFPSHSVIEKGQTVTLRCDPISGHDNLYWYRRVMGKEIKFLLHFVKESKQDESGMPNNRFLAERTGGTYSTLKVQPAELEDSGVYFCASSQWGNEQFFGPGTRLTVL.

The genes are TRBV7-2 and TRBJ1-6; D is unclear. The CDR3 covers 16 residues. Trimming left V 3 bases short and J 0 bases short, with 9 bases between. Germline CDR1 is SGHTA and CDR2 is FQGNSA. In nucleotides, the CDR3 is TGTGCCAGCAGCTTTCCAGTGAGCTCCTATAATTCACCCCTCCACTTT. Translated: CASSFPVSSYNSPLHF.

This sequence joins TRBV12-2 and TRBJ1-1. TRBV12-2 is termed a pseudogene. The CDR3 is 11 residues long. The CDR3 nucleotides read TGTGCAAGTCGATGCCCTGAGCTCGCGTTCTTT. Translated: CASRCPELAFF.

A few counts support this clone. The rearrangement links TRBV15 to TRBJ2-1; possibly TRBD1 for D (6 bases). V gave up 2 bases and J gave up 6 bases, with 11 bases separating them. The V gene's germline CDR1 is LNHNV and CDR2 YYDKDF (reference sequence). The CDR3 is 14 amino acids. Here the CDR3 DNA reads TGTGCCACCAGCAGACGCGAAGGGGGCAATGAGCAGTTCTTC. Translation gives CATSRREGGNEQFF. Combining the CDR3 with reference TRBV15 and TRBJ2-1 gives the whole variable domain DAMVIQNPRYQVTQFGKPVTLSCSQTLNHNVMYWYQQKSSQAPKLLFHYYDKDFNNEADTPDNFQSRRPNTSFCFLDIRSPGLGDTAMYLCATSRREGGNEQFFGPGTRLTVL.

This chain links TRBV3-1 (or the pseudogene TRBV3-2) with TRBJ2-5; D gene unclear. The germline V and J ends were trimmed by 0 bases and 5 bases, with 7 bases remaining between them. CDR1 LGHDT and CDR2 YNNKEL come from the germline V gene (reference sequence). The CDR3 extends over 13 amino acids. CDR3 sequence reads: CASSQEARETQYF. The CDR3, as DNA: TGTGCCAGCAGCCAAGAAGCCAGGGAGACCCAGTACTTC.

The chain is built from TRBV19 and TRBJ2-5; TRBD1 matches at 7 bases. Looked up from germline, CDR1 is LNHDA and CDR2 is SQIVND (reference sequence). V gave up 5 bases and J gave up 0 bases; unmatched junction bases: 3. The CDR3 has 14 residues. Written as DNA, the CDR3 is TGTGCCAGTAGTCCCGGACAGGACCAAGAGACCCAGTACTTC. Translated: CASSPGQDQETQYF.

This chain joins TRBV6-5 and TRBJ1-1, with D possibly matching TRBD1 (5 bases). The CDR3 has 15 residues. Germline loops: CDR1 MNHEY, CDR2 SVGAGI. V dropped 0 bases and J dropped 9 bases, with 17 bases sitting between them. The CDR3 DNA is TGTGCCAGCAGTTACTCGACCAGGGAAGGGGTGAAAGCTTTCTTT. It specifies CASSYSTREGVKAFF.

This sequence joins TRBV30 and TRBJ1-1; the match to TRBD1 covers 7 bases. The CDR3 has 13 amino acids. The trim removed 3 bases at V and 11 bases at J, leaving 12 bases unmatched. Germline CDR1 and CDR2: GTSNPN and SVGIG (reference sequence). CDR3 DNA sequence: TGTGCCTGGAGCCCCCCCCACAGGGGACCTGCTTTCTTT. Translating it yields CAWSPPHRGPAFF.

This clone showed up just once. The J gene is TRBJ1-5, the V gene TRBV6-5; D is unclear. The V gene's germline CDR1 is MNHEY and CDR2 SVGAGI. V shed 6 bases and J shed 3 bases, with 9 bases lying between them. CDR3 length equals 13 residues. CDR3 loop: CASSGPNNQPQHF. The CDR3, as DNA: TGTGCCAGCAGCGGACCGAACAATCAGCCCCAGCATTTT.

The V gene is TRBV9, the J gene TRBJ2-2, with D unresolved. Germline loops: CDR1 SGDLS, CDR2 YYNGEE. This CDR3 comprises 14 residues. Trimming left V 3 bases short and J 0 bases short, with 6 bases between. CDR3 DNA sequence: TGTGCCAGCAGCGCGTCTTCGAACACCGGGGAGCTGTTTTTT. Protein product: CASSASSNTGELFF. Full variable domain (rest looked up from reference TRBV9 and TRBJ2-2): DSGVTQTPKHLITATGQRVTLRCSPRSGDLSVYWYQQSLDQGLQFLIQYYNGEERAKGNILERFSAQQFPDLHSELNLSSLELGDSALYFCASSASSNTGELFFGEGSRLTVL.

The J gene is TRBJ2-1, the V gene TRBV18; TRBD2 agrees at 8 bases. This CDR3 region has 15 residues. Germline CDR1 and CDR2: KGHSH and LQKENI. V shed 3 bases and J 4 bases; nucleotides not matched to a gene: 5. The CDR3 bases are TGTGCCAGCTCACCCCTAGCGGGCGATTACAATGAGCAGTTCTTC. Amino acids: CASSPLAGDYNEQFF.

V is TRBV9 and J is TRBJ2-1; D is unclear. V lost 1 base, J lost 0 bases, and 11 bases lay in between. The CDR3 is 16 amino acids. Germline V CDR1 and CDR2: SGDLS, YYNGEE. Here the CDR3 reads CASSVYGTSSYNEQFF. CDR3 nucleotide sequence: TGTGCCAGCAGCGTATACGGTACGAGCTCCTACAATGAGCAGTTCTTC.

The J gene is TRBJ2-7, the V gene TRBV3-1 (or the pseudogene TRBV3-2); D is unresolved. Trimming shortened V by 1 base and J by 5 bases, and 9 bases separated the two germline ends. CDR3 length equals 13 residues. The germline V gene has CDR1 LGHDT and CDR2 YNNKEL (reference sequence). The CDR3 spells CASSQGWGNEQYV. The CDR3 DNA sequence: TGTGCCAGCAGCCAAGGGTGGGGTAACGAGCAGTACGTC.

This sequence joins TRBV15 and TRBJ2-5; no reliable D call. The V gene's germline CDR1 is LNHNV and CDR2 YYDKDF (reference sequence). CDR3 length: 12 residues. V dropped 0 bases and J dropped 9 bases, with 8 bases sitting between them. The CDR3 region is CATSRDNQAQYF. In nucleotides, the CDR3 is TGTGCCACCAGCAGAGATAACCAGGCCCAGTACTTC.

J is TRBJ2-3 and V is TRBV19; D not resolved. Looked up from germline, CDR1 is LNHDA and CDR2 is SQIVND (reference sequence). This CDR3 spans 14 amino acids. The V end was cut by 4 bases, the J end by 2 bases, with 10 bases between. CDR3 protein: CASSRRLDTDTQYF. The CDR3 bases are TGTGCCAGTAGTAGGAGATTGGACACAGATACGCAGTATTTT.

This sequence joins TRBV5-1 and TRBJ1-4; no reliable D call. Trimming shortened V by 4 bases and J by 4 bases, and 14 bases separated the two germline ends. The CDR3 totals 15 residues. Germline V gene data show CDR1 as SGHRS and CDR2 as YFSETQ. The CDR3 reads CASSPAGNNNEKLFF. The CDR3 DNA reads TGCGCCAGCAGCCCAGCGGGGAACAATAATGAAAAACTGTTTTTT.

The chain links TRBV28 to TRBJ1-4; D is possibly TRBD1 (5 bases). The germline V gene encodes CDR1 MDHEN and CDR2 SYDVKM. V was trimmed by 4 bases and J by 7 bases, leaving 7 bases between them. CDR3 length: 12 amino acids. The CDR3 sequence is CASSSGAEKLFF. CDR3 sequence (DNA): TGTGCCAGCAGTTCCGGGGCTGAAAAACTGTTTTTT.

This chain connects TRBV6-1 to TRBJ1-2, with 7 bases matching TRBD1. The CDR3 is 14 amino acids. Germline V gene data show CDR1 as MNHNS and CDR2 as SASEGT. V gave up 2 bases and J gave up 8 bases; unmatched junction bases: 8. Written as DNA, the CDR3 is TGTGCCAGCAGTGAATGGGGGACAGCTATGGGCTACACCTTC. This gives the protein CASSEWGTAMGYTF.

The chain links TRBV5-1 to TRBJ1-2; D may be TRBD1 (5 bases). Between the trimmed V and J ends, which lost 0 bases and 4 bases, there was a span of 7 bases. The CDR3 length is 13 residues. Per the germline V gene, CDR1 is SGHRS and CDR2 is YFSETQ. CDR3 protein: CASSLDGGYGYTF. As DNA, the CDR3 is TGCGCCAGCAGCTTGGACGGGGGCTATGGCTACACCTTC.

The chain employs TRBV15 and TRBJ1-2, with TRBD1 as a possible D gene (6 bases). The V end lost 1 base, the J end lost 3 bases, and 6 bases lay between the germline ends. Germline-derived CDR1 and CDR2 are LNHNV and YYDKDF (reference sequence). The CDR3 is 13 amino acids. Here the CDR3 reads CATSRGQDYGYTF. DNA of the CDR3: TGTGCCACCAGCAGAGGACAGGACTATGGCTACACCTTC.

This clone showed up just a few times. The CDR3 sequence is CASSPGLPEGYTF. CDR3 bases: TGCGCCAGCAGCCCCGGGCTGCCTGAAGGCTACACCTTC. V and J are TRBV4-3 and TRBJ1-2, with no clear D. The length of the CDR3 is 13 residues. Germline V lookup: CDR1 LGHNA, CDR2 YSLEER. V lost 4 bases, J lost 8 bases, and 14 bases lay in between.

The chain combines TRBV7-8 with TRBJ1-5, with 8 bases fitting TRBD1. Trimming took 1 base from V and 7 from J; bases not matched to a gene: 9. The CDR3 runs to 16 residues. Germline V gene lookup returns CDR1 SGHVS and CDR2 FQNEAQ. The CDR3 DNA reads as TGTGCCAGCAGCTTAGACCTGGACAGGGCCTACCAGCCCCAGCATTTT. Its protein is CASSLDLDRAYQPQHF.

The chain uses TRBV10-3 and TRBJ2-7; D ambiguous. Germline V CDR1 and CDR2: ENHRY, SYGVKD. The ends were cut back, 2 bases at V and 3 bases at J, with 2 bases in the middle. The CDR3 runs to 11 residues. The CDR3 DNA follows: TGTGCCATCAGTGAGGGCTACGAGCAGTACGTC. Its translation: CAISEGYEQYV.

The chain is built from TRBV10-3 and TRBJ1-5; D call uncertain. The CDR3 sequence is 15 residues long. Trimming shortened V by 1 base and J by 5 bases, and 12 bases separated the two germline ends. Germline CDR1 reads ENHRY; CDR2 reads SYGVKD. The CDR3 sequence is CAISEFSASDQPQHF. In DNA form, the CDR3 reads TGTGCCATCAGTGAGTTCTCGGCGTCCGATCAGCCCCAGCATTTT.

The genes are TRBV27 and TRBJ2-2, with D perhaps matching TRBD2 (5 bases). Germline V gene sequence: CDR1 MNHEY, CDR2 SMNVEV (reference sequence). Trimming removed 5 bases from V and 1 base from J, with 23 bases in between. The CDR3 totals 19 residues. The CDR3 protein is CASSRMLDTTRENTGELFF. In DNA form, the CDR3 reads TGTGCCAGCAGTCGAATGCTCGACACAACCCGGGAGAACACCGGGGAGCTGTTTTTT.

The genes are TRBV10-3 and TRBJ2-5, with a tentative D call TRBD1 (5 bases). This CDR3 has 14 amino acids. Trimming took 5 bases from V and 5 from J, leaving 15 bases between them. Germline V CDR1 and CDR2: ENHRY, SYGVKD. CDR3 sequence (DNA): TGTGCCATCAGTAGTACAGGAGTAAAGGAGACCCAGTACTTC. It specifies CAISSTGVKETQYF.

The chain links TRBV27 to TRBJ2-3, with 9 bases fitting TRBD1. J lost 0 bases, V lost 5 bases, and 3 bases had no gene match. The germline CDR1 and CDR2 sequences are MNHEY and SMNVEV (reference sequence). The CDR3 length is 15 residues. The CDR3 nucleotides read TGTGCCAGCAGTCTAGGGACAGGGAGCACAGATACGCAGTATTTT. Translating gives CASSLGTGSTDTQYF.

The chain is built from TRBV19 and TRBJ1-5; possible D gene TRBD1, 5 bases. V dropped 6 bases and J dropped 2 bases, with 5 bases sitting between them. The CDR3 spans 12 residues. From germline, CDR1 is LNHDA and CDR2 SQIVND (reference sequence). The DNA of the CDR3 is TGTGCCAGTAGCAGGGGCAATCAGCCCCAGCATTTT. Its translation: CASSRGNQPQHF. The full variable domain, in which reference TRBV19 and TRBJ1-5 provide the parts outside the CDR3, is DGGITQSPKYLFRKEGQNVTLSCEQNLNHDAMYWYRQDPGQGLRLIYYSQIVNDFQKGDIAEGYSVSREKKESFPLTVTSAQKNPTAFYLCASSRGNQPQHFGDGTRLSIL.

The chain uses TRBV6-2 or TRBV6-3 and TRBJ1-5; no definite D call. The CDR3 sequence is 15 residues long. The V gene's germline CDR1 is MNHEY and CDR2 SVGEGT. The V end was cut by 0 bases, the J end by 2 bases, with 8 bases between. The CDR3 is CASSYSWQGNQPQHF. As DNA, the CDR3 is TGTGCCAGCAGTTACTCCTGGCAGGGCAATCAGCCCCAGCATTTT.

Concerning this clone itself: Other DNA sequences in this specimen translate into the identical CDR3. V is TRBV24-1 and J is TRBJ2-2; 8 bases line up with TRBD1. CDR1 KGHDR and CDR2 SFDVKD come from the germline V gene. The CDR3 loop spans 16 amino acids. V shed 3 bases, J shed 1 base, and the junction held 3 bases outside the gene matches. The CDR3: CATSDLGQGNTGELFF. The CDR3 DNA follows: TGTGCCACCAGTGATCTTGGACAGGGGAACACCGGGGAGCTGTTTTTT.

J is TRBJ2-3 and V is TRBV13; 9 nucleotides match TRBD2. Germline loops: CDR1 PRHDT, CDR2 FYEKMQ (reference sequence). The CDR3 runs 17 residues. J gave up 0 bases and V 5 bases, and 9 bases lay outside the gene matches. The CDR3 here is CASSLALAGESTDTQYF. CDR3 nucleotide sequence: TGTGCCAGCAGCCTGGCCTTAGCGGGGGAGAGCACAGATACGCAGTATTTT.